The clone carrying this T cell receptor (beta chain) was counted only a few times. Its antigen is not known. Combining a sample-barcoded 5' primer with a J-beta primer mix, a second PCR ran for roughly 6 to 12 cycles. Tags on each cDNA molecule came from a template-switch adaptor with 12 random nucleotides. Using its own MiXCR run on the 5' RACE reads, TCRdb lists one record per CDR3 protein. The sample records over 600,000 distinct CDR3 sequences, roughly three fifths being singletons. The CDR3 totals 16 residues. The germline gives CDR1 SEHNR, CDR2 FQNEAQ (reference sequence). V was pared by 0 bases and J by 2 bases, with 7 bases of the junction left unmatched. This entry comes from a study of blood T cells in healthy people across ages. The study, taken as a whole, reports: Naive T cell percentage by flow cytometry tracked strongly with beta diversity. Estimates drawn from one million T cells were deemed to understate diversity. Possibly confounding the expanded clonotype changes was the fact that donor CMV status was unknown.

The TCR comes from a man in his forties in good health. The sample comprised blood. This sequence joins TRBV7-9 and TRBJ2-7, with 7 bases that match TRBD1. In DNA form, the CDR3 reads TGTGCCAGCAGCTTAGCTAGGGACAGTAGCACCTACGAGCAGTACTTC. Its protein is CASSLARDSSTYEQYF.